Each of the 11 T cell receptor beta chains below was sequenced from the same sample in a study of shared clonotypes between healthy human individuals (dated by TCRdb to the early 2020s). The library was produced with the immunoSEQ multiplex PCR assay. The source is immuneACCESS, and TCRdb retained only in-frame sequences with V and J called. Part of the clones is not carried over; for the studies checked, unresolved V genes explain less than half of this, and the remainder is unexplained. For this sample the table gives some 1.5 million clones, of which approximately 98% were detected only once. Clones ranked in the top ten supply about 0.4% of the sample. The sample was naive CD4+ T cells sorted from blood. The cell subset or site label on this specimen signifies: CD45RA+ positively selected. The receptors were sampled from a man aged 25-45 years in good health.

V is TRBV5-6 and J is TRBJ2-7; D gene ambiguous. The V end was cut by 1 base, the J end by 3 bases, with 14 bases between. CDR3 length: 15 amino acids. Germline CDR1 reads SGHDT; CDR2 reads YYEEEE. The chain's CDR3 is CASSLSLQADYEQYF. The CDR3 coding sequence is TGTGCCAGCAGCTTGTCTCTCCAGGCTGACTACGAGCAGTACTTC. The complete variable domain, with remaining parts taken from reference TRBV5-6 and TRBJ2-7, reads DAGVTQSPTHLIKTRGQQVTLRCSPKSGHDTVSWYQQALGQGPQFIFQYYEEEERQRGNFPDRFSGHQFPNYSSELNVNALLLGDSALYLCASSLSLQADYEQYFGPGTRLTVT.

J is TRBJ2-1 and V is TRBV9; the D gene is possibly TRBD1 (5 bases). The CDR3 has 15 amino acids. The V gene lost 2 bases and the J gene lost 5 bases, with 14 bases spanning the gap. Germline-derived CDR1 and CDR2 are SGDLS and YYNGEE. The CDR3 spells CASSVSGAPNNEQFF. CDR3 coding DNA: TGTGCCAGCAGCGTTAGTGGGGCGCCCAACAATGAGCAGTTCTTC.

This clone was recorded only once. V usage is TRBV12-5 and J usage is TRBJ2-2, with a tentative D call TRBD1 (6 bases). Per germline, CDR1 LGHNT and CDR2 FRNRAP. The ends were cut back, 5 bases at V and 4 bases at J, with 8 bases in the middle. The CDR3 runs to 13 residues. CDR3 sequence reads: CASGPGVTGELFF. CDR3 bases: TGTGCTAGTGGTCCAGGGGTCACCGGGGAGCTGTTTTTT.

The rearrangement joins TRBV19 to TRBJ2-3; 7 positions agree with TRBD1. The CDR3 is 15 residues long. Germline trimming cut 2 bases from V and 2 bases from J; bases unmatched to any gene: 4. CDR1 and CDR2 from the germline V gene are LNHDA and SQIVND (reference sequence). CDR3 DNA sequence: TGTGCCAGTAGTATACAGACAGGGATCACAGATACGCAGTATTTT. It yields the protein CASSIQTGITDTQYF.

In its sample, this clone was seen once. The V and J genes are TRBV5-1 and TRBJ2-2, with D perhaps matching TRBD1 (6 bases). The CDR3 extends over 14 amino acids. Between the trimmed V and J ends, which lost 2 bases and 8 bases, there was a span of 13 bases. Germline CDR1 is SGHRS and CDR2 is YFSETQ. Here the CDR3 reads CASSFWGQGGELFF. The CDR3 region has the DNA TGCGCCAGCAGCTTTTGGGGGCAAGGTGGGGAGCTGTTTTTT.

CDR3 DNA: TGCAGCGTTGGGCGACGACTAGCGGGAGCCGGCTACAATGAGCAGTTCTTC. It translates to CSVGRRLAGAGYNEQFF. This chain joins TRBV29-1 and TRBJ2-1; 12 nucleotides agree with TRBD2. Germline CDR1 SQVTM, CDR2 ANQGSEA. CDR3 length: 17 amino acids. The junction had 10 bases not matched to a gene; V was cut back by 4 bases and J by 3 bases.

The chain is built from TRBV7-8 and TRBJ2-3, with D perhaps given as TRBD1 or TRBD2 (6 bases each). Trimming left V 1 base short and J 5 bases short, with 13 bases between. The CDR3 length is 15 residues. The V gene's germline CDR1 is SGHVS and CDR2 FQNEAQ. CDR3 sequence reads: CASSLVGGAGDTQYF. The CDR3 nucleotides are TGTGCCAGCAGCTTAGTAGGGGGAGCGGGAGATACGCAGTATTTT.

This rearrangement joins TRBV28 to TRBJ2-5; D is undetermined. The DNA end favors TRBJ2-7, so the J call may be wrong. Germline lookup yields CDR1 MDHEN and CDR2 SYDVKM. The CDR3 runs 13 residues. The CDR3 is CASSLGYSYEQYF. The CDR3 DNA reads as TGTGCCAGCAGTTTGGGGTACTCCTACGAGCAGTACTTC.

The V and J genes are TRBV5-1 and TRBJ2-3; a weak D match, TRBD2 (6 bases). V gave up 2 bases and J gave up 1 base, with 11 bases separating them. Per the germline V gene, CDR1 is SGHRS and CDR2 is YFSETQ. This CDR3 region has 15 residues. The CDR3 nucleotides are TGCGCCAGCAGCTTAGTAACGGGAGGCACAGATACGCAGTATTTT. Translation gives CASSLVTGGTDTQYF. The full variable domain, its missing parts supplied by reference TRBV5-1 and TRBJ2-3, is KAGVTQTPRYLIKTRGQQVTLSCSPISGHRSVSWYQQTPGQGLQFLFEYFSETQRNKGNFPGRFSGRQFSNSRSEMNVSTLELGDSALYLCASSLVTGGTDTQYFGPGTRLTVL.

The chain joins TRBV10-3 to TRBJ2-5; 8 positions agree with TRBD2. The V gene end was trimmed by 1 base and the J gene end by 1 base; junction bases not matched to a gene: 14. Germline V gene lookup returns CDR1 ENHRY and CDR2 SYGVKD. The CDR3 covers 19 residues. The DNA of the CDR3 is TGTGCCATCAGTGAGTTTTTCTCCGGGACTAGTACTTTCCAAGAGACCCAGTACTTC. It codes for CAISEFFSGTSTFQETQYF.

A remark on this clone: The sample contains more than one DNA sequence encoding this CDR3. The V and J genes are TRBV5-1 and TRBJ2-1; 14 bases map to TRBD2. Looked up from germline, CDR1 is SGHRS and CDR2 is YFSETQ. This CDR3 is 15 amino acids long. The junction had 5 bases not matched to a gene; V was cut back by 4 bases and J by 8 bases. In DNA form, the CDR3 reads TGCGCCAGCAGCCCGGGACTAGCGGGAGTGGATGAGCAGTTCTTC. It codes for CASSPGLAGVDEQFF.